This entry describes one TCR beta chain. Authors' analysis steps: By means of reference gene primer amplification, nucleated cell counts were estimated. Only in-frame clones appear in the TCRdb table, and some are missing; sequencing was by immunoSEQ multiplex PCR. V and J calls and clone size are given by that table; D and trimming were obtained from the DNA. The table records about 45,000 clones, 80% of them present only once. There are 15 residues in the CDR3. V dropped 9 bases and J dropped 2; count of bases not matched to a gene: 12. Germline V gene data show CDR1 as SGHVS and CDR2 as FQNEAQ. The sample originates from a study of blood T cell repertoires in COVID-19.

The receptor was derived from a man between 65 and 80 years old with acute or convalescent COVID-19. The gene calls are TRBV7-8 and TRBJ1-1; 7 nucleotides align to TRBD1. Sequencing used peripheral blood. The CDR3 DNA sequence: TGTGCCAGTAATAGGGCGGGGACAGCAAACACTGAAGCTTTCTTT. Translated: CASNRAGTANTEAFF.